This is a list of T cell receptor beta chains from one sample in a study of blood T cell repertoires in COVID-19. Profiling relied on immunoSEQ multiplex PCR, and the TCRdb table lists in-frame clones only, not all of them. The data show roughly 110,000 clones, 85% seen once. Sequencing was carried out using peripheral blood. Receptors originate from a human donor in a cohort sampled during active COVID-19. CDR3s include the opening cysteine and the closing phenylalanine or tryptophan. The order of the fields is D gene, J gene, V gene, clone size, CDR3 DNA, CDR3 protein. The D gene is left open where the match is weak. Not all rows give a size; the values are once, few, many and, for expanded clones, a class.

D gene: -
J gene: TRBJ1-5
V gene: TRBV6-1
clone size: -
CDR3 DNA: TGTGCCAGCAGTGAAATGCTAAACAATCAGCCCCAGCATTTT
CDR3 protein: CASSEMLNNQPQHF

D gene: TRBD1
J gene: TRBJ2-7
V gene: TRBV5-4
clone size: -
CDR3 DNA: TGTGCCAGCAACAAGGGTGGACAGGGGGATTCCTACGAGCAGTACTTC
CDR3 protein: CASNKGGQGDSYEQYF

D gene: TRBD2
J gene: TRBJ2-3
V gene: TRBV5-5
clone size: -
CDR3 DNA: TGTGCCAGCAGCTTGGCCAGTATGGGGAGGGCTTTGTATTTT
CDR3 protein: CASSLASMGRALYF

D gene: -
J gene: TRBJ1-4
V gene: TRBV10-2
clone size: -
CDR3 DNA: TGCGCCAACCCCGGCAGGGTGGCTGAAAAACTGTTTTTT
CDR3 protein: CANPGRVAEKLFF

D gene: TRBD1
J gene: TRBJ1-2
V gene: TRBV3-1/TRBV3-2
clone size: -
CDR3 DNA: TGTGCCAGCAGCCAGGCTGGACAGGGGAAAAGTGGCTACACCTTC
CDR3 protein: CASSQAGQGKSGYTF

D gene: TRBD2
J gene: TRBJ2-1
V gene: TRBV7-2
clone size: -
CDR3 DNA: TGTGCCAGCAGCTTAACGGGGGGAGGGGTTTACAATGAGCAGTTCTTC
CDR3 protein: CASSLTGGGVYNEQFF

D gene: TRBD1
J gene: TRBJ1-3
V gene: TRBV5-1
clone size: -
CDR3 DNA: TGCGCCAGCAGCATCGACAGGGACTCTGGAAACACCATATATTTT
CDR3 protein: CASSIDRDSGNTIYF

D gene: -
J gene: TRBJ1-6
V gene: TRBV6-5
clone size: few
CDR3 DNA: TGTGCCAGCAGTTACGGGTCAGGGGCTCGTTCACCCCTCCACTTT
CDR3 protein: CASSYGSGARSPLHF

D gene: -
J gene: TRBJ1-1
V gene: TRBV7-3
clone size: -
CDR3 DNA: TGTGCCAGCAGCGAACAGGTTTTAACTGAAGCTTTCTTT
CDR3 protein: CASSEQVLTEAFF

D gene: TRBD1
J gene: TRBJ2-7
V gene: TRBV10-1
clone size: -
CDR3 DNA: TGCGCCAGCAGTGAGAGCGACAGGGACGAGCAGTACTTC
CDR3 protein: CASSESDRDEQYF

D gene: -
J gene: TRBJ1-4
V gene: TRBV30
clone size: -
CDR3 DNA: TGTGCCTGGGAGGCGGGGGCGGGTGAAAAACTGTTTTTT
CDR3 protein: CAWEAGAGEKLFF

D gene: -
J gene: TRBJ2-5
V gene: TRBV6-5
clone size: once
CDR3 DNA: TGTGCCAGCAGTTATGCAGTGAAACAAGAGACCCAGTACTTC
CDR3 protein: CASSYAVKQETQYF

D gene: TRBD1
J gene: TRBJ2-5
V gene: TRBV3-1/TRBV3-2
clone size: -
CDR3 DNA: TGTGCCAGCAGCCAACCGTTGGGACAGGGGGCGCGGGAGACCCAGTACTTC
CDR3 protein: CASSQPLGQGARETQYF

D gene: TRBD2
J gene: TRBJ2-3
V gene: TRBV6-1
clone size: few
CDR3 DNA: TGTGCCAGCAGTGAAGCGCCGGTGGTAGCGGGGGCCATCAATACGCAGTATTTT
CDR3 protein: CASSEAPVVAGAINTQYF

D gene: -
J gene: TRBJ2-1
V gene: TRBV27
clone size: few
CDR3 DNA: TGTGCCAGCAGTCCACAATGGAGCTCCTACAATGAGCAGTTCTTC
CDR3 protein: CASSPQWSSYNEQFF

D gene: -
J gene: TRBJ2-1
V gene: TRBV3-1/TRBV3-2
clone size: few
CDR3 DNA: TGTGCCAGCAGCCAAACCACTAGTTCCAATGAGCAGTTCTTC
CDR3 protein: CASSQTTSSNEQFF

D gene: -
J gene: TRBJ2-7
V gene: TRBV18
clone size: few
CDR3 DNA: TGTGCCAGCTCACCACAAGACACCTACGAGCAGTACTTC
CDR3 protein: CASSPQDTYEQYF

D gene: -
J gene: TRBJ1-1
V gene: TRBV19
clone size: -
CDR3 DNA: TGTGCCAGTAAAGGTTCGGGGGTCCTGAACACTGAAGCTTTCTTT
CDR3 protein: CASKGSGVLNTEAFF

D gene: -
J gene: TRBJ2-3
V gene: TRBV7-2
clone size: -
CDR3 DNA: TGTGCCAGCAGCTTAGATCTGAACGAGGGCACGCAGTATTTT
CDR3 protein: CASSLDLNEGTQYF

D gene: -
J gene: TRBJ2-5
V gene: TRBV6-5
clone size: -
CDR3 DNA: TGTGCCAGCAGTTACACAGGGCCCTTGGAGGAGACCCAGTACTTC
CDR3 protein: CASSYTGPLEETQYF

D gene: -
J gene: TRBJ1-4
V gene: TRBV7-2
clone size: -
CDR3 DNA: TGTGCCAGCAGCTCCTCAGGGATTGAGGAGGAAAAACTGTTTTTT
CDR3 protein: CASSSSGIEEEKLFF

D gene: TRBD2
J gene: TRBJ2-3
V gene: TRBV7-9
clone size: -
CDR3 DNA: TGTGCCAGCACCATAGCGGGGGCCCTCACAGATACGCAGTATTTT
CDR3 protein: CASTIAGALTDTQYF

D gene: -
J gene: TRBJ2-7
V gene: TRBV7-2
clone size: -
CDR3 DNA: TGTGCCAGTAGCTACGGGGGCGAGCAGTACTTC
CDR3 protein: CASSYGGEQYF

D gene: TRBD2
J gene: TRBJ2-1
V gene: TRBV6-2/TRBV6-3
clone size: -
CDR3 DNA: TGTGCCAGCAGTTACTCGAGTTTTGAGCGGGGGGGTTCCTACAATGAGCAGTTCTTC
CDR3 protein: CASSYSSFERGGSYNEQFF

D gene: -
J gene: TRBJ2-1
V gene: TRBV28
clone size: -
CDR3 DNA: TGTGCCAGCACCCTGGGGGCTAGCCCCTACAATGAGCAGTTCTTC
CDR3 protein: CASTLGASPYNEQFF

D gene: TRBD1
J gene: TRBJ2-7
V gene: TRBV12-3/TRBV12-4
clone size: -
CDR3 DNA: TGTGCCAGCACCCCAGGGGGAAGGTACGAGCAGTACTTC
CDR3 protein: CASTPGGRYEQYF

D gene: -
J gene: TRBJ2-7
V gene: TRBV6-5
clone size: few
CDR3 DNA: TGTGCCAGCAGTTACGGGGGCCTACACCGCGAGCAGTACTTC
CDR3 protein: CASSYGGLHREQYF

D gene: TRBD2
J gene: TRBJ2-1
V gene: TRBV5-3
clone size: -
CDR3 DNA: TGTGCCAGAAGCTTGGGGCGCGGGGGTGATTACATTGTGCAGTTCTTC
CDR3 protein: CARSLGRGGDYIVQFF

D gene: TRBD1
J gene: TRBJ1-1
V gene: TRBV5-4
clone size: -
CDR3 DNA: TGTGCCAGCAGCCTCGGGACAGGGATTGTCACTGAAGCTTTCTTT
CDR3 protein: CASSLGTGIVTEAFF

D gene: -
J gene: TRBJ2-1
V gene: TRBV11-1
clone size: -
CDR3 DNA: TGTGCCAGCAGCTTAGGGAGACAGAATGAGCAGTTCTTC
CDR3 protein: CASSLGRQNEQFF

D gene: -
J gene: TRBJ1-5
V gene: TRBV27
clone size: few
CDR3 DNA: TGTGCCAGCAGTTGGGGGTCGGGAGGGCGCGGTCCCAATCAGCCCCAGCATTTT
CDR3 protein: CASSWGSGGRGPNQPQHF

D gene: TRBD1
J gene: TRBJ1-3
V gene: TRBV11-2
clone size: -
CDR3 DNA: TGTGCCAGCAGCTTAGGTGACAGGGCCTCTGGAAACACCATATATTTT
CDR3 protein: CASSLGDRASGNTIYF

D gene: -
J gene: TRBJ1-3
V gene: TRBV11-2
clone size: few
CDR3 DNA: TGTGCCAGCAGCTTAGAGAGGGACACCATATATTTT
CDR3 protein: CASSLERDTIYF

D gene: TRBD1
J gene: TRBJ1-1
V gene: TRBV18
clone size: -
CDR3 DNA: TGTGCCAGCTCACCTACGAACAGGGGAAGGGGCACTGAAGCTTTCTTT
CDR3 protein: CASSPTNRGRGTEAFF

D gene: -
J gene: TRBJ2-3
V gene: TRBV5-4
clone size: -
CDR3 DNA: TGTGCCAGCAGCTTGGAGTCGGTAGTCACAGATACGCAGTATTTT
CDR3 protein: CASSLESVVTDTQYF

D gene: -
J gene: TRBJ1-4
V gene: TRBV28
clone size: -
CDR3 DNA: TGTGCCAGCAGTTTATCCGGGAGAGATAATGAAAAACTGTTTTTT
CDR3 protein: CASSLSGRDNEKLFF

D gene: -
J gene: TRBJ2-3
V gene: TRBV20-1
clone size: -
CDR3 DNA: TGCAGTGCTAGTTGGCAGGGCACAGATACGCAGTATTTT
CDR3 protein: CSASWQGTDTQYF

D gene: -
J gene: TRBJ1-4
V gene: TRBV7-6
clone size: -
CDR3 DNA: TGTGCCAGCAGCGGGGGGGAGAAACTGTTTTTT
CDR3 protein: CASSGGEKLFF

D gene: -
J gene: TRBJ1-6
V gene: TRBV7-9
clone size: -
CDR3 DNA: TGTGCCAGCAGCCCGACCCCAGAGGCTTCACCCCTCCACTTT
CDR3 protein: CASSPTPEASPLHF

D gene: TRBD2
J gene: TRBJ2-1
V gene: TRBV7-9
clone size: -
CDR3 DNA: TGTGCCAGCAGCCCTAGCGGGGGACCCAGCCCGTTCTTC
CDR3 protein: CASSPSGGPSPFF

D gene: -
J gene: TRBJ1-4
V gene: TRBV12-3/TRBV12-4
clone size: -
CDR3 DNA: TGTGCCAGCACCCGCTTAAGGGGGGAAAAACTGTTTTTT
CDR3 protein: CASTRLRGEKLFF

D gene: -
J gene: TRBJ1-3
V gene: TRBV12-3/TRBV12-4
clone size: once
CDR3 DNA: TGTGCCAGCAGTTTAAGCGGTGGAAACACCATATATTTT
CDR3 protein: CASSLSGGNTIYF

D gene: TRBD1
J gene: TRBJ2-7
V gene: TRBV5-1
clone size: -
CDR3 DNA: TGCGCCAGCAGCTTGGCCACCGGGACAGTATCCTACGAGCAGTACTTC
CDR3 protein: CASSLATGTVSYEQYF

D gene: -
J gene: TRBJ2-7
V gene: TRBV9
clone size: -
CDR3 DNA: TGTGCCAGCAGCGTTAGGGGTGTGGCTAGCGTATTCGACGAGCAGTACTTC
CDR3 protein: CASSVRGVASVFDEQYF

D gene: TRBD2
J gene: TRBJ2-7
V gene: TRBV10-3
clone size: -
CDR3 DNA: TGTGCCATCAGCCTATCGACTAGCGGGGGGGCGATGGAGCAGTACTTC
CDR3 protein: CAISLSTSGGAMEQYF

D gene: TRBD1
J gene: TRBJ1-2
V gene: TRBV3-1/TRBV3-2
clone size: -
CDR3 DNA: TGTGCCAGCAGCCAAGATGGGACAGGGGGCCGTGGCTACACCTTC
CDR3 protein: CASSQDGTGGRGYTF

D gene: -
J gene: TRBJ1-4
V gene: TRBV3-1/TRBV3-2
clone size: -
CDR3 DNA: TGTGCCAGCAGCCAAGAACTAGGGAAACTGTTTTTT
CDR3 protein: CASSQELGKLFF

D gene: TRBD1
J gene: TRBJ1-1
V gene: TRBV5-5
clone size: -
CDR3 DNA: TGTGCCAGCAGCTTGGGACAGGGGCGGGGCACTGAAGCTTTCTTT
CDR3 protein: CASSLGQGRGTEAFF

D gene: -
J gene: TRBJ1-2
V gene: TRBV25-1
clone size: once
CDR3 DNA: TGTGCCAGCAGTGGATCCACATATGGCTACACCTTC
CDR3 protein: CASSGSTYGYTF

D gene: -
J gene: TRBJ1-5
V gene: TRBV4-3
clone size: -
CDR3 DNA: TGCGCCAGCAGCCAAGATTCGGTAGATCAGCCCCAGCATTTT
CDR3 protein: CASSQDSVDQPQHF

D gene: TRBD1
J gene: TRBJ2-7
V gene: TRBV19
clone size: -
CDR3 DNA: TGTGCCAGTAGTACCACCCGGACAGGCTCCAAAGAGCAGTACTTC
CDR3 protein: CASSTTRTGSKEQYF

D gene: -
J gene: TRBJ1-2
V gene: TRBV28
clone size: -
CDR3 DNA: TGTGCCAGCAGTTCCTCCCTACTGGGGCGAAGTGGCTACACCTTC
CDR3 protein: CASSSSLLGRSGYTF

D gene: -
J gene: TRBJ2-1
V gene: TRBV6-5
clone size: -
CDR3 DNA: TGTGCCAGCAGTTACTATATTAGTGATGAGCAGTTCTTC
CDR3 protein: CASSYYISDEQFF

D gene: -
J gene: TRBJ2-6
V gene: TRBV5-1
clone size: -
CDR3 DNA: TGCGCCAGCAGCTTTTCCACAGGCAGCTCTGGGGCCAACGTCCTGACTTTC
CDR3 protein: CASSFSTGSSGANVLTF

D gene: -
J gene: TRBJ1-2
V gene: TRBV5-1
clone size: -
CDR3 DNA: TGCGCCAGCAGCTTGGGAGGTTATGGCTACACCTTC
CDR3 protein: CASSLGGYGYTF

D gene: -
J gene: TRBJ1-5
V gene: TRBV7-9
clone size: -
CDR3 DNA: TGTGCCAGCTCACCCGAGGCACGGCAGCCCCAGCATTTT
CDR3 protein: CASSPEARQPQHF

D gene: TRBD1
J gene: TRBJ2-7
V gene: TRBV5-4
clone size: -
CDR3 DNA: TGTGCCAGCAGCAAAAGACAGGGAAGGAACGAGCAGTACTTC
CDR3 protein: CASSKRQGRNEQYF